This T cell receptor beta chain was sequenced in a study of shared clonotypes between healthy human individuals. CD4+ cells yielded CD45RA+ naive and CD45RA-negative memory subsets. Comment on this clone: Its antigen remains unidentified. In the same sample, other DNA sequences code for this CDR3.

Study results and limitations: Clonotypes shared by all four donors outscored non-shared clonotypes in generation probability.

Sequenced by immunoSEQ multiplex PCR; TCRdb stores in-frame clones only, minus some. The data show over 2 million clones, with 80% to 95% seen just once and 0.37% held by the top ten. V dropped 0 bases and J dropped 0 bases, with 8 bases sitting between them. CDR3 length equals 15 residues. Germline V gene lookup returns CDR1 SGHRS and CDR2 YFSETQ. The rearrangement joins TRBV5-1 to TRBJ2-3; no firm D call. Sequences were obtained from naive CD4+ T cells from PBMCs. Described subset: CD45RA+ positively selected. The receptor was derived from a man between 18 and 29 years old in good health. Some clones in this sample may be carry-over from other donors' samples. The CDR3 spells CASSLVAVSTDTQYF. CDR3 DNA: TGCGCCAGCAGCTTGGTTGCGGTAAGCACAGATACGCAGTATTTT.